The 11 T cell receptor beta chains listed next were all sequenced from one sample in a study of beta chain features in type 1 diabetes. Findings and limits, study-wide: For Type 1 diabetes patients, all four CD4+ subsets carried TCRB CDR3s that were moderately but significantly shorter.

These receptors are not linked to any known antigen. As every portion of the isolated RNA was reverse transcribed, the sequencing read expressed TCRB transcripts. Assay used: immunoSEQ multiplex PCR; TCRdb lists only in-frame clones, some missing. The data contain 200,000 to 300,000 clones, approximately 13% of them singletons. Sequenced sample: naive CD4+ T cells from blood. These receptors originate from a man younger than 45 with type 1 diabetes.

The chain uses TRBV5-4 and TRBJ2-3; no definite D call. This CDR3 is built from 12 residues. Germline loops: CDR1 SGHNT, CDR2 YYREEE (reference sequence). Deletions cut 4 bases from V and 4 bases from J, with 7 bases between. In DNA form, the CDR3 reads TGTGCCAGCAGCCCCGGTTCAGATACGCAGTATTTT. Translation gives CASSPGSDTQYF.

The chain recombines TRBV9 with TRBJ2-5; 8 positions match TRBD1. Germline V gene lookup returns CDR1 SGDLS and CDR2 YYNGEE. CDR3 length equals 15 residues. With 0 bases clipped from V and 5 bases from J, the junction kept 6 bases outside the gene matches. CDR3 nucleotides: TGTGCCAGCAGCGTAGGGGCAGGGGGCGCCGAGACCCAGTACTTC. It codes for CASSVGAGGAETQYF.

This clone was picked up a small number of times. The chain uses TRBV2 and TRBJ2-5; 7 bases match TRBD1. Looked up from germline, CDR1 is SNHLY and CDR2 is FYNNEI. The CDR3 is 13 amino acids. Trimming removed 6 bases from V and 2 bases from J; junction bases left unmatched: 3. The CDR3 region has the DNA TGTGCCAGCAGACTACAGGGGCAAGAGACCCAGTACTTC. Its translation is CASRLQGQETQYF.

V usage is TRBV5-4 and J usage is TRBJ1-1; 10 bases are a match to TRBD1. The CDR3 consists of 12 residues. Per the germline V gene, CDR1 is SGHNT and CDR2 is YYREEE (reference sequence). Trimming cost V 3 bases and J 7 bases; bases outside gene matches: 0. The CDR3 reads CASSWDRGEAFF. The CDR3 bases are TGTGCCAGCAGCTGGGACAGGGGTGAAGCTTTCTTT.

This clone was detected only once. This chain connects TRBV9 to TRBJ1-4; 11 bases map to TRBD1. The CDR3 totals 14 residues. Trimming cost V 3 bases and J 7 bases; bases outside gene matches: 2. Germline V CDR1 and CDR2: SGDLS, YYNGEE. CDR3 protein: CASSAGTGGEKLFF. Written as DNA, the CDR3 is TGTGCCAGCAGCGCCGGGACAGGGGGTGAAAAACTGTTTTTT.

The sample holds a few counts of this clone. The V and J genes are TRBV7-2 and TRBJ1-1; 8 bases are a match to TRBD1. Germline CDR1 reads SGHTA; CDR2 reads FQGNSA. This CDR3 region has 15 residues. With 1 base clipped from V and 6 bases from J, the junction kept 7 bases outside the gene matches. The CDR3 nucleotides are TGTGCCAGCAGCTTAGTTCAGGGGGCATGGGCTGAAGCTTTCTTT. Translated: CASSLVQGAWAEAFF.

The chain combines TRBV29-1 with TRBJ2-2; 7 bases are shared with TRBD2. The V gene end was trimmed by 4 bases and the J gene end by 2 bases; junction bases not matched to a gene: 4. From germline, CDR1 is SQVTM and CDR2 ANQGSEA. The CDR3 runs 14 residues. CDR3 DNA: TGCAGCGTTGTGGGACTACTTAACACCGGGGAGCTGTTTTTT. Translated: CSVVGLLNTGELFF.

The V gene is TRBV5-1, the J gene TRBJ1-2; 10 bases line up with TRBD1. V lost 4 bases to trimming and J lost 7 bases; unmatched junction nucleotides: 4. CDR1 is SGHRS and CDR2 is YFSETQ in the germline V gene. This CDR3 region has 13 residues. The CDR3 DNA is TGCGCCAGCAGCCCGGGGACAGGGGCTGGCTACACCTTC. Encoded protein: CASSPGTGAGYTF. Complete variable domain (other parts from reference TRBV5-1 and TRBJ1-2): KAGVTQTPRYLIKTRGQQVTLSCSPISGHRSVSWYQQTPGQGLQFLFEYFSETQRNKGNFPGRFSGRQFSNSRSEMNVSTLELGDSALYLCASSPGTGAGYTFGSGTRLTVV.

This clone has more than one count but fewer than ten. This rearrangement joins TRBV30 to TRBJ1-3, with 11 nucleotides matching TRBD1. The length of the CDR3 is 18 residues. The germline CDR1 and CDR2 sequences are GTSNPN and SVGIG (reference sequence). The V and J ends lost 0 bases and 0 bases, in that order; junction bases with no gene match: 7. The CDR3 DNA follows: TGTGCCTGGAGTGTAATGGGACAGGGGGACCTCTCTGGAAACACCATATATTTT. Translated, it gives CAWSVMGQGDLSGNTIYF.

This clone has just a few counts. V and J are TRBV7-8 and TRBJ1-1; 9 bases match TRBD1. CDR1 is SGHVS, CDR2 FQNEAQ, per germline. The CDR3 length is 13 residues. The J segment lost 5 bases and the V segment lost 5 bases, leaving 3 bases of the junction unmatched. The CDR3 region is CASSQDRGTEAFF. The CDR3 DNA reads TGTGCCAGCAGCCAAGACAGGGGGACTGAAGCTTTCTTT. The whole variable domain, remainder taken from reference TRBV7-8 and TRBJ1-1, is GAGVSQSPRYKVAKRGQDVALRCDPISGHVSLFWYQQALGQGPEFLTYFQNEAQLDKSGLPSDRFFAERPEGSVSTLKIQRTQQEDSAVYLCASSQDRGTEAFFGQGTRLTVV.

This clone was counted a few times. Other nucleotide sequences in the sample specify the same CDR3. CDR3: CASSLQETQYF. As DNA, the CDR3 is TGCGCCAGCAGCTTACAGGAGACCCAGTACTTC. The gene calls are TRBV5-1 and TRBJ2-5; D is unresolved. Germline V gene lookup returns CDR1 SGHRS and CDR2 YFSETQ. V was pared by 2 bases and J by 5 bases, with 4 bases between. CDR3 length: 11 amino acids.